This T cell receptor (beta chain) is drawn from a study of T-cell reconstitution after alpha-beta-depleted transplantation in children. Findings of the study overall: Once a year had passed after transplant, T-cell counts and diversity came mostly from newly produced T cells. Several hundred expanded graft clones reportedly were the source of alpha-beta T cells about two months after transplant. Where some patients showed high TCRbeta diversity at day 60, it came from recipient T cells and thymic progenitors that had survived.

This clonotype was seen a few times. The antigen is undetermined. Unmatched junction bases numbered 7, after V lost 5 bases and J lost 6 bases. The CDR3 runs 15 residues. Preparation of the TCRbeta library was carried out with unique molecular identifiers. A single record per CDR3 protein comes from TCRdb applying MiXCR to the PCR reads. The sample shows approximately 650,000 distinct CDR3 sequences, under 15% of them seen only once. The TCR sequence derives from a girl aged 2 to 10 with congenital amegakaryocytic thrombocytopenia, due to receive a stem cell transplant. The rearrangement links TRBV12-3 or TRBV12-4 to TRBJ2-7; 13 nucleotides align to TRBD2. The sample consisted of PBMCs, taken before TCRalphabeta/CD19-depleted stem cell transplant. In nucleotides, the CDR3 is TGTGCCAGCAGTATGACTAGCGGGAGGTTCTTCGAGCAGTACTTC. Translated, it gives CASSMTSGRFFEQYF.